One and the same sample provided the 17 T cell receptor beta chains below, sequenced in a study of human T cells and chemical hapten exposure. TCRdb processed the RACE reads anew with MiXCR; each CDR3 protein has one entry. The data show more than 90,000 distinct CDR3 sequences, about 10% seen once. The time point denotes: patch test 1, 2 weeks after DPC sensitization. Noted treatment: therapeutic diphenylcyclopropenone sensitization with weekly scalp DPC. The sequencing used whole blood, collected in connection with sensitization to the hapten diphenylcyclopropenone (DPC). The receptors shown here come from a man aged 40-49 years with alopecia areata. Some clones in this sample may be carry-over from other donors' samples.

The chain employs TRBV5-1 and TRBJ2-1, with TRBD1 matching over 10 bases. Per germline, CDR1 SGHRS and CDR2 YFSETQ. There are 15 residues in the CDR3. Trimming cost V 0 bases and J 10 bases; bases outside gene matches: 7. In DNA, the CDR3 is TGCGCCAGCAGCTTGGGGGACAGGGGTAACGGGGAGCAGTTCTTC. This translates into CASSLGDRGNGEQFF.

This clonotype was counted only a few times. The chain has TRBV6-6 and TRBJ1-2; 12 bases map to TRBD1. The CDR3 extends over 18 amino acids. V was clipped by 0 bases and J by 0 bases; unmatched bases: 5. Per the germline V gene, CDR1 is MNHNY and CDR2 is SVGAGI (reference sequence). The CDR3 sequence: CASSYSRDRGPSNYGYTF. The CDR3 bases are TGTGCCAGCAGTTACTCGAGGGACAGGGGGCCTTCTAACTATGGCTACACCTTC.

This clonotype was seen at least ten times. This sequence joins TRBV18 and TRBJ1-1; TRBD1 agrees at 7 bases. With V trimmed by 1 base and J by 4 bases, 6 bases remained unmatched. CDR1 and CDR2 (germline): KGHSH, LQKENI. The CDR3 length is 15 residues. CDR3 amino acids: CASSPLEGAVTEAFF. CDR3 coding DNA: TGTGCCAGCTCACCACTGGAGGGGGCGGTCACTGAAGCTTTCTTT.

There are many counts of this clonotype. The chain uses TRBV29-1 and TRBJ2-7; D gene uncertain. Trimming took 6 bases from V and 6 from J, leaving 9 bases between them. The CDR3 length is 10 residues. Per germline, CDR1 SQVTM and CDR2 ANQGSEA. Here the CDR3 reads CSVRDIEQYF. CDR3 coding DNA: TGCAGCGTCCGCGACATCGAGCAGTACTTC.

This clonotype has more than one count but fewer than ten. This chain uses TRBV6-2 or TRBV6-3 with TRBJ1-5; D gene uncertain. The ends were cut back, 8 bases at V and 1 base at J, with 15 bases in the middle. The germline CDR1 and CDR2 sequences are MNHEY and SVGEGT. The CDR3 runs 15 residues. For the CDR3, the DNA is TGTGCCAGCGGACGTGGGTATTCGAGCAATCAGCCCCAGCATTTT. Encoded protein: CASGRGYSSNQPQHF.

This chain joins TRBV7-8 and TRBJ2-1, with 12 positions matching TRBD2. V was clipped by 6 bases and J by 6 bases; unmatched bases: 9. This CDR3 has 16 residues. The germline V gene encodes CDR1 SGHVS and CDR2 FQNEAQ. The CDR3, as DNA: TGTGCCAGCAGAAGAACGTGGACTAGCGGGATCAATGAGCAGTTCTTC. It is translated as CASRRTWTSGINEQFF.

This clonotype was recorded at least ten times. For the CDR3, the DNA is TGTGCCAGCAGCTTAGCCCCCGCCTACGAGCAGTACTTC. Translating gives CASSLAPAYEQYF. V and J are TRBV7-2 and TRBJ2-7; no reliable D call. V was shortened by 0 bases and J by 2 bases, with 5 bases between the two germline ends. The CDR3 length is 13 residues. CDR1 and CDR2 from the germline V gene are SGHTA and FQGNSA.

In its sample, this clonotype was seen many times. The V call is TRBV9, the J call TRBJ2-3; no reliable D call. This CDR3 has 12 amino acids. V lost 1 base to trimming and J lost 3 bases, with 3 bases between them. CDR1 SGDLS and CDR2 YYNGEE come from the germline V gene. The CDR3 DNA is TGTGCCAGCAGCGTAATGACAGATACGCAGTATTTT. Protein: CASSVMTDTQYF.

This clonotype was detected many times. The chain uses TRBV20-1 and TRBJ2-3; 8 bases line up with TRBD2. The CDR3 spans 15 residues. Germline CDR1 and CDR2: DFQATT and SNEGSKA (reference sequence). The trim removed 0 bases at V and 2 bases at J, leaving 4 bases unmatched. Written as DNA, the CDR3 is TGCAGTGCTAGAGATTCGCGGGAGGCCACAGATACGCAGTATTTT. This gives the protein CSARDSREATDTQYF.

This chain joins TRBV24-1 and TRBJ2-2; no clear D gene. Trimming cost V 8 bases and J 2 bases, with 8 bases left between them. CDR1 is KGHDR, CDR2 SFDVKD, per germline. The CDR3 runs 13 residues. CDR3 protein: CATTDINTGELFF. In DNA, the CDR3 is TGTGCCACCACAGATATAAACACCGGGGAGCTGTTTTTT.

J is TRBJ2-7 and V is TRBV6-4, with D unresolved. Looked up from germline, CDR1 is MRHNA and CDR2 is SNTAGT. This CDR3 is built from 13 residues. V gave up 4 bases and J gave up 0 bases, with 7 bases separating them. The CDR3 loop reads CASSAPGSYEQYF. The CDR3 coding sequence is TGTGCCAGCAGTGCCCCCGGCTCCTACGAGCAGTACTTC.

In this sample, this clonotype turned up many times. The chain is built from TRBV29-1 and TRBJ1-4; 7 positions agree with TRBD1. Trimming cost V 4 bases and J 10 bases; bases outside gene matches: 9. The CDR3 sequence is 13 residues long. From germline, CDR1 is SQVTM and CDR2 ANQGSEA. The CDR3 loop is CSVVGTEVGKLFF. The CDR3 coding sequence is TGCAGCGTTGTCGGGACAGAAGTTGGAAAACTGTTTTTT.

This rearrangement joins TRBV29-1 to TRBJ1-1, with D possibly being TRBD1 (6 bases). The germline V gene encodes CDR1 SQVTM and CDR2 ANQGSEA. This CDR3 region has 15 residues. Between the trimmed V and J ends, which lost 3 bases and 0 bases, there was a span of 14 bases. DNA for the CDR3: TGCAGCGTTGATCTGGGGGCCCTGATGAACACTGAAGCTTTCTTT. Its protein is CSVDLGALMNTEAFF.

As regards this clonotype: At one boundary the junction diverges from the germline segment, which might be a read error. V and J are TRBV6-6 and TRBJ1-5, with D possibly matching TRBD1 (6 bases). The CDR3 has 19 residues. Germline V gene sequence: CDR1 MNHNY, CDR2 SVGAGI (reference sequence). For the CDR3, the DNA is TGTGCCAGCAGTTACTCCGGGGGGCCCTCTTCCTCTAGCAATCAGCCCCAGAATTTT. Residues: CASSYSGGPSSSSNQPQNF.

This clonotype was observed many times. This sequence joins TRBV12-3 or TRBV12-4 and TRBJ1-2; D ambiguous. CDR3 length: 15 residues. V was trimmed by 10 bases and J by 5 bases, leaving 23 bases between them. The CDR3 nucleotides are TGTGCCACCCAAATTCAAAGGGCTGATGCATATGGCTACACCTTC. It codes for CATQIQRADAYGYTF.

This clonotype has at least ten counts. The rearrangement uses TRBV20-1 and TRBJ2-3, with a weak D call TRBD2 (6 bases). CDR1 DFQATT and CDR2 SNEGSKA come from the germline V gene (reference sequence). V shed 6 bases and J shed 1 base, with 17 bases lying between them. The CDR3 spans 15 residues. CDR3 sequence: CSARPEGARTDTQYF. The CDR3 nucleotides read TGCAGTGCAAGGCCGGAGGGCGCGCGCACAGATACGCAGTATTTT.

The chain combines TRBV7-2 with TRBJ1-5, with D unresolved. Germline CDR1 reads SGHTA; CDR2 reads FQGNSA. Trimming cost V 4 bases and J 2 bases, with 15 bases left between them. The CDR3 covers 16 residues. CDR3 in amino acids: CASSSPAIGGNQPQHF. DNA for the CDR3: TGTGCCAGCAGCTCTCCGGCAATTGGGGGCAATCAGCCCCAGCATTTT.